This passage covers 28 T cell receptor beta chains from one sample sequenced in a study of metastatic and nonmetastatic thyroid tumors. TCRdb re-called the PCR reads via MiXCR. The sample carries under 35,000 clones, 30% recorded once. There were no patients who had received any treatment before thyroid surgery. The specimen was blood. Source of these receptors: a female donor with papillary thyroid cancer or a benign thyroid nodule (not recorded which). Some clones in this sample may be carry-over from other donors' samples.

V gene TRBV13 combines with J gene TRBJ1-4; 7 bases agree with TRBD1. CDR3 length equals 15 residues. Germline lookup yields CDR1 PRHDT and CDR2 FYEKMQ (reference sequence). After removal of 4 bases from V and 4 bases from J, the junction contained 6 bases not matched to a gene. This CDR3 reads CASSSSTGLNEKLFF. The DNA of the CDR3 is TGTGCCAGCAGCTCCTCGACAGGGCTTAATGAAAAACTGTTTTTT.

A remark on this clone: A much larger clone differs from this one at a single base, so this may be a read error. The V and J genes are TRBV4-1 and TRBJ2-7; 9 bases agree with TRBD1. The CDR3 has 15 amino acids. In germline, CDR1 is MGHRA, CDR2 YSYEKL. The DNA for the CDR3 is TGCGCCAGCAGCCAGGAAGGGACAGGGATCGGCGAGCATTACTTC. Protein: CASSQEGTGIGEHYF.

The V gene is TRBV6-2 or TRBV6-3, the J gene TRBJ2-1; 13 positions agree with TRBD2. The CDR3 extends over 19 amino acids. J gave up 7 bases and V 6 bases, and 18 bases lay outside the gene matches. Germline lookup yields CDR1 MNHEY and CDR2 SVGEGT. DNA of the CDR3: TGTGCCAGCAGGGGGATTACAGGGGAGACTAGCGGGAGGTGGAATGAGCAGTTCTTC. Translating it yields CASRGITGETSGRWNEQFF.

Concerning this clone itself: Since a much larger clone is just one base distant, this may be a read error. This chain connects TRBV5-1 to TRBJ2-1, with unresolved D. Germline loops: CDR1 SGHRS, CDR2 YFSETQ. The CDR3 totals 15 residues. The CDR3 DNA follows: TGCGCCAGCAGCTTTAGTACAAACCAATGGAATGGGCAGTTCTTC. This codes for CASSFSTNQWNGQFF.

V gene TRBV9 combines with J gene TRBJ2-1; perhaps TRBD1 as D (5 bases). Germline assignment: CDR1 SGDLS and CDR2 YYNGEE. V shed 4 bases and J shed 12 bases, with 23 bases lying between them. The CDR3 has 15 residues. The CDR3 region is CASSPVGQGGVRQFF. The CDR3 DNA follows: TGTGCCAGCAGCCCCGTGGGTCAGGGTGGGGTCCGGCAGTTCTTC. Looking up the rest from reference TRBV9 and TRBJ2-1 gives the full variable domain: DSGVTQTPKHLITATGQRVTLRCSPRSGDLSVYWYQQSLDQGLQFLIQYYNGEERAKGNILERFSAQQFPDLHSELNLSSLELGDSALYFCASSPVGQGGVRQFFGPGTRLTVL.

This clone was seen many times. The rearrangement links TRBV18 to TRBJ1-3; D uncertain. This CDR3 region has 16 residues. Germline V gene lookup returns CDR1 KGHSH and CDR2 LQKENI. V dropped 2 bases and J dropped 0 bases, with 11 bases sitting between them. This CDR3 is CASSPESRSSGNTIYF. The DNA for the CDR3 is TGTGCCAGCTCACCAGAAAGCAGGAGCTCTGGAAACACCATATATTTT.

This clone occurred many times. The chain links TRBV7-8 to TRBJ1-6, with D uncertain. V was pared by 7 bases and J by 10 bases, with 14 bases between. The CDR3 loop spans 13 amino acids. Germline CDR1 reads SGHVS; CDR2 reads FQNEAQ. CDR3 amino acids: CASTLGNGSPLHF. The DNA for the CDR3 is TGTGCCAGCACCTTGGGGAACGGGTCACCCCTCCACTTT. The whole variable domain, remainder taken from reference TRBV7-8 and TRBJ1-6, is GAGVSQSPRYKVAKRGQDVALRCDPISGHVSLFWYQQALGQGPEFLTYFQNEAQLDKSGLPSDRFFAERPEGSVSTLKIQRTQQEDSAVYLCASTLGNGSPLHFGNGTRLTVT.

This clone has at least ten counts. The rearrangement joins TRBV5-4 to TRBJ2-1; 7 nucleotides agree with TRBD2. Germline assignment: CDR1 SGHNT and CDR2 YYREEE (reference sequence). V was clipped by 4 bases and J by 4 bases; unmatched bases: 8. This CDR3 has 15 amino acids. The CDR3 spells CASSVSGTTYNEQFF. The CDR3 bases are TGTGCCAGCAGCGTGAGCGGGACCACTTACAATGAGCAGTTCTTC.

This clone was counted a few times. The chain links TRBV27 to TRBJ2-7; 11 bases fit TRBD1. The CDR3 runs to 14 residues. Per the germline V gene, CDR1 is MNHEY and CDR2 is SMNVEV (reference sequence). Trimming at V came to 6 bases and at J to 3 bases, leaving 4 bases not matched to a gene. CDR3 sequence: CASSGGTGGYEQYF. CDR3 nucleotides: TGTGCCAGCAGCGGAGGGACAGGGGGCTACGAGCAGTACTTC.

This clone was observed a handful of times. Germline and junction disagree at one end, which may indicate a read error. Other DNA sequences within the sample encode an identical CDR3. The chain is built from TRBV28 and TRBJ2-7; D possibly corresponds to TRBD1 (5 bases). Germline V CDR1 and CDR2: MDHEN, SYDVKM. The CDR3 contains 15 residues. Written as DNA, the CDR3 is TGTGCCAGTAGTTACACCCGTGACAGCTCCTACGAGCAGTACTTC. It translates to CASSYTRDSSYEQYF.

In this sample, this clone turned up many times. The chain joins TRBV20-1 to TRBJ1-6; 12 bases align to TRBD1. The CDR3 length is 15 residues. From germline, CDR1 is DFQATT and CDR2 SNEGSKA (reference sequence). Trimming at V came to 5 bases and at J to 8 bases, leaving 7 bases not matched to a gene. CDR3 residues: CSAPGTGGAYSPLHF. The CDR3 coding sequence is TGCAGTGCTCCCGGGACAGGGGGCGCATATTCACCCCTCCACTTT.

There are many counts of this clone. This rearrangement joins TRBV5-6 to TRBJ2-3, with 7 bases fitting TRBD1. This CDR3 has 14 amino acids. The V segment lost 4 bases and the J segment 3 bases; nucleotides outside the gene matches: 5. From germline, CDR1 is SGHDT and CDR2 YYEEEE. Here the CDR3 reads CASSRGQYTDTQYF. The CDR3 DNA reads as TGTGCCAGCAGCAGGGGACAGTATACAGATACGCAGTATTTT.

The CDR3 protein is CAIIRDSFSKLFF. DNA for the CDR3: TGTGCCATTATCCGGGACAGTTTTTCAAAACTGTTTTTT. This sequence joins TRBV6-1 and TRBJ1-4; 7 nucleotides line up with TRBD1. CDR1 and CDR2 (germline): MNHNS, SASEGT. The CDR3 has 13 amino acids. J lost 10 bases, V lost 10 bases, and 12 bases had no gene match.

The genes are TRBV13 and TRBJ2-7, with D possibly matching TRBD2 (5 bases). The germline CDR1 and CDR2 sequences are PRHDT and FYEKMQ (reference sequence). The CDR3 loop spans 15 amino acids. The V gene lost 3 bases and the J gene lost 0 bases, with 12 bases spanning the gap. CDR3 in DNA: TGTGCCAGCAGCTTCTTCACGGGGTCCTCCTACGAGCAGTACTTC. As protein: CASSFFTGSSYEQYF.

In this sample, this clone turned up many times. This same CDR3 is encoded by further DNA sequences in the sample. The chain links TRBV6-4 to TRBJ2-1; D unclear. Trimming pared 2 bases from V and 0 bases from J, leaving 11 bases between. The germline CDR1 and CDR2 sequences are MRHNA and SNTAGT. The CDR3 contains 16 residues. In nucleotides, the CDR3 is TGTGCCAGCAGTGACACCGGCGGAAGCTCCTACAATGAGCAGTTCTTC. Its translation is CASSDTGGSSYNEQFF.

This clone came up many times. V usage is TRBV27 and J usage is TRBJ1-2; 10 bases map to TRBD1. The CDR3 covers 13 residues. Germline CDR1 is MNHEY and CDR2 is SMNVEV (reference sequence). Losses at the gene ends were 10 bases for V and 8 bases for J; bases not matched to a gene: 10. CDR3 region: CATRDRGRRGYTF. In DNA form, the CDR3 reads TGTGCCACACGGGACAGGGGTCGTCGGGGCTACACCTTC.

In its sample, this clone was seen many times. V usage is TRBV12-3 or TRBV12-4 and J usage is TRBJ1-6; D unresolved. The CDR3 consists of 14 residues. V lost 10 bases and J lost 7, with 17 bases in between. The CDR3 DNA sequence: TGTGCCACCCTCCTGTGGGGAGGAAATTCACCCCTCCACTTT. Its translation: CATLLWGGNSPLHF.

This clone was seen a handful of times. This may stem from a read error, because a much larger clone lies one nucleotide away. The chain carries TRBV6-2 or TRBV6-3 and TRBJ2-7; D unresolved. CDR3 length equals 14 residues. CDR1 MNHEY and CDR2 SVGEGT come from the germline V gene. The CDR3 DNA reads as TGTGCCGGCAGTTCGCCCGAGGCAGGCTACGAGCAGTACTTC. Residues: CAGSSPEAGYEQYF.

As for this clone: The CDR3 ends on some other residue instead of the conserved phenylalanine or tryptophan, so this is likely a read error. No DNA is shown, since the ends of the CDR3 on it are uncertain; the CDR3 is the one TCRdb lists. The J gene is TRBJ2-3, the V gene TRBV6-1; the table calls TRBD1, which could not be checked here. The CDR3 is 16 amino acids long, termini counted. Germline CDR1 reads MNHNS; CDR2 reads SASEGT. This CDR3 is CASRPLGQGRRDTHYV.

This clone was seen many times. This sequence joins TRBV6-4 and TRBJ2-2; D unclear. The ends were cut back, 0 bases at V and 6 bases at J, with 8 bases in the middle. Germline-derived CDR1 and CDR2 are MRHNA and SNTAGT. The CDR3 contains 14 residues. The CDR3 sequence is CASSDSETAGELFF. The CDR3 bases are TGTGCCAGCAGTGACTCGGAGACCGCCGGGGAGCTGTTTTTT.

As to this clone: This CDR3 fails to terminate in the conserved phenylalanine or tryptophan, so it likely reflects a read error. The DNA is left out, because the CDR3 cannot be placed on it with certainty; the CDR3 is given as TCRdb lists it. This chain uses TRBV15 with TRBJ1-5; TRBD1 is the table's D call and was not checked against the DNA. Germline V gene lookup returns CDR1 LNHNV and CDR2 YYDKDF (reference sequence). With termini counted, the CDR3 has 14 amino acids. The CDR3 sequence: CATSRDLGDQPLHV.

V is TRBV20-1 and J is TRBJ2-7; 7 positions agree with TRBD1. Germline V gives CDR1 DFQATT, CDR2 SNEGSKA (reference sequence). The length of the CDR3 is 14 residues. V was clipped by 5 bases and J by 5 bases; unmatched bases: 12. The CDR3 bases are TGCAGTGCTTTCCAAGAACGACAGGGCGACGAGCAGTACTTC. The encoded protein is CSAFQERQGDEQYF.

The chain uses TRBV30 and TRBJ1-6, with D maybe TRBD1 (6 bases). Germline V lookup: CDR1 GTSNPN, CDR2 SVGIG (reference sequence). V lost 8 bases and J 7 bases, leaving 12 bases between the germline ends. The CDR3 consists of 12 residues. As DNA, the CDR3 is TGTGCCCATGACAGGCACAATTCACCCCTCCACTTT. It encodes CAHDRHNSPLHF.

This clone occurred many times. This chain links TRBV20-1 with TRBJ2-3; 9 bases match TRBD2. This CDR3 region has 12 residues. The germline V gene has CDR1 DFQATT and CDR2 SNEGSKA (reference sequence). V lost 5 bases to trimming and J lost 6 bases; unmatched junction nucleotides: 3. Written as DNA, the CDR3 is TGCAGTGCTTCTGGACTAGCGGATACGCAGTATTTT. This sequence encodes CSASGLADTQYF.

This clone occurred many times. V is TRBV2 and J is TRBJ1-5; 7 bases align to TRBD1. The trim removed 8 bases at V and 2 bases at J, leaving 6 bases unmatched. The CDR3 totals 14 residues. Germline CDR1 reads SNHLY; CDR2 reads FYNNEI. CDR3 in DNA: TGTGCCAGCCGGCAGGGGGAAGGCAATCAGCCCCAGCATTTT. Protein: CASRQGEGNQPQHF.

This rearrangement joins TRBV15 to TRBJ2-3; tentative D call: TRBD1 (6 bases). The length of the CDR3 is 14 residues. The germline CDR1 and CDR2 sequences are LNHNV and YYDKDF (reference sequence). The ends were cut back, 8 bases at V and 2 bases at J, with 14 bases in the middle. The CDR3 nucleotides are TGTGCCACCTTCAGAGCAGGGGTCACAGATACGCAGTATTTT. Residues: CATFRAGVTDTQYF.

J is TRBJ2-3 and V is TRBV5-1; the match to TRBD1 covers 12 bases. Germline assignment: CDR1 SGHRS and CDR2 YFSETQ. With V trimmed by 4 bases and J by 6 bases, 3 bases remained unmatched. The CDR3 totals 14 residues. This chain's CDR3 is CASSGGQGADTQYF. DNA of the CDR3: TGCGCCAGCAGCGGGGGACAGGGGGCGGATACGCAGTATTTT.

The V call is TRBV5-8, the J call TRBJ1-2; no firm D call. The CDR3 is 14 amino acids. The V gene lost 2 bases and the J gene lost 0 bases, with 8 bases spanning the gap. The germline gives CDR1 SGHTS, CDR2 YDEGEE. CDR3 nucleotide sequence: TGTGCCAGCAGCTTCCCCACCTCTAACTATGGCTACACCTTC. This encodes CASSFPTSNYGYTF. Based on the CDR3 plus reference TRBV5-8 and TRBJ1-2, the full variable domain is EAGVTQSPTHLIKTRGQQATLRCSPISGHTSVYWYQQALGLGLQFLLWYDEGEERNRGNFPPRFSGRQFPNYSSELNVNALELEDSALYLCASSFPTSNYGYTFGSGTRLTVV.